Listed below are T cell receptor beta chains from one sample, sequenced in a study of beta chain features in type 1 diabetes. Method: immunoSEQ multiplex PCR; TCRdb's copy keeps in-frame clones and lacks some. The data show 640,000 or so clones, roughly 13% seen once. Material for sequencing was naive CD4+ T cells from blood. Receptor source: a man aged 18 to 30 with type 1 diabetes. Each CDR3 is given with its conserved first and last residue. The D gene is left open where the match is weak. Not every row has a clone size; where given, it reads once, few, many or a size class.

cdr3_aa: CASSLSPGSVYEQYF; cdr3_nt: TGTGCCAGCAGCTTATCCCCAGGGTCCGTCTACGAGCAGTACTTC; clone_size: NA; v_call: TRBV7-2; d_call: NA; j_call: TRBJ2-7
cdr3_aa: CASSRTEANYGYTF; cdr3_nt: TGTGCCAGCAGCAGGACAGAAGCTAACTATGGCTACACCTTC; clone_size: few; v_call: TRBV11-1; d_call: NA; j_call: TRBJ1-2
cdr3_aa: CASIDRGSSYGYTF; cdr3_nt: TGTGCCAGTATCGACAGGGGATCTTCCTATGGCTACACCTTC; clone_size: NA; v_call: TRBV19; d_call: TRBD1; j_call: TRBJ1-2
cdr3_aa: CASSEARGVSAYNEQFF; cdr3_nt: TGTGCCAGCAGTGAGGCGAGGGGCGTCAGCGCCTACAATGAGCAGTTCTTC; clone_size: NA; v_call: TRBV2; d_call: NA; j_call: TRBJ2-1
cdr3_aa: CASSRQGAGSGQPQHF; cdr3_nt: TGCGCCAGCAGCCGGCAGGGGGCCGGGTCAGGTCAGCCCCAGCATTTT; clone_size: few; v_call: TRBV4-1; d_call: TRBD1; j_call: TRBJ1-5
cdr3_aa: CASSAGRGNTEAFF; cdr3_nt: TGTGCCAGCAGCGCAGGACGGGGCAACACTGAAGCTTTCTTT; clone_size: few; v_call: TRBV9; d_call: NA; j_call: TRBJ1-1
cdr3_aa: CASSQAPHTDTQYF; cdr3_nt: TGCGCCAGCAGCCAGGCCCCACACACAGATACGCAGTATTTT; clone_size: NA; v_call: TRBV4-1; d_call: NA; j_call: TRBJ2-3
cdr3_aa: CASSSQSWRLAAGGGTDTQYF; cdr3_nt: TGTGCCAGCAGTTCACAGTCCTGGAGGCTAGCGGCAGGGGGGGGCACAGATACGCAGTATTTT; clone_size: NA; v_call: TRBV27; d_call: NA; j_call: TRBJ2-3
cdr3_aa: CASSLTSPGTDTQYF; cdr3_nt: TGTGCCAGCAGCCTGACTAGCCCTGGGACAGATACGCAGTATTTT; clone_size: few; v_call: TRBV7-3; d_call: TRBD2; j_call: TRBJ2-3
cdr3_aa: CASSQDRGSHGYTF; cdr3_nt: TGTGCCAGCAGCCAAGATCGAGGGAGCCATGGCTACACCTTC; clone_size: few; v_call: TRBV14; d_call: NA; j_call: TRBJ1-2
cdr3_aa: CACQGGDFSYEQYF; cdr3_nt: TGTGCCTGCCAAGGGGGGGACTTCTCCTACGAGCAGTACTTC; clone_size: NA; v_call: TRBV30; d_call: NA; j_call: TRBJ2-7
cdr3_aa: CASSDGGSYEQYF; cdr3_nt: TGCGCCAGCAGTGACGGTGGATCGTACGAGCAGTACTTC; clone_size: few; v_call: TRBV10-2; d_call: NA; j_call: TRBJ2-7
cdr3_aa: CASSPRDINTGELFF; cdr3_nt: TGCGCCAGCAGCCCCCGGGACATCAACACCGGGGAGCTGTTTTTT; clone_size: NA; v_call: TRBV5-1; d_call: NA; j_call: TRBJ2-2
cdr3_aa: CASSFRTGTTEAFF; cdr3_nt: TGCGCCAGCAGCTTCAGGACAGGGACCACTGAAGCTTTCTTT; clone_size: few; v_call: TRBV5-1; d_call: TRBD1; j_call: TRBJ1-1
cdr3_aa: CASSEGGADTQYF; cdr3_nt: TGTGCCAGCAGTGAAGGAGGGGCGGATACGCAGTATTTT; clone_size: NA; v_call: TRBV2; d_call: NA; j_call: TRBJ2-3
cdr3_aa: CASSPGHTTDTQYF; cdr3_nt: TGTGCCAGCAGTCCGGGACACACCACAGATACGCAGTATTTT; clone_size: few; v_call: TRBV6-6; d_call: NA; j_call: TRBJ2-3
cdr3_aa: CASSTLAGGPTDTQYF; cdr3_nt: TGTGCCAGCAGCACCCTAGCGGGGGGGCCAACAGATACGCAGTATTTT; clone_size: few; v_call: TRBV7-2; d_call: TRBD2; j_call: TRBJ2-3
cdr3_aa: CASSDPGQGAVQPQHF; cdr3_nt: TGTGCCAGCAGTGATCCGGGACAGGGGGCCGTTCAGCCCCAGCATTTT; clone_size: few; v_call: TRBV28; d_call: TRBD1; j_call: TRBJ1-5
cdr3_aa: CASNQGLKRVDNEQFF; cdr3_nt: TGCGCCAGCAACCAAGGGTTAAAGCGGGTTGACAATGAGCAGTTCTTC; clone_size: NA; v_call: TRBV4-1; d_call: NA; j_call: TRBJ2-1
cdr3_aa: CAISKQDLYNEQFF; cdr3_nt: TGTGCCATCAGTAAACAGGATTTATACAATGAGCAGTTCTTC; clone_size: few; v_call: TRBV10-3; d_call: NA; j_call: TRBJ2-1
cdr3_aa: CASSARTGRGPQHF; cdr3_nt: TGTGCCAGCAGTGCGCGGACAGGGCGAGGCCCCCAGCATTTT; clone_size: few; v_call: TRBV2; d_call: TRBD1; j_call: TRBJ1-5
cdr3_aa: CATRAVGGGQPQHF; cdr3_nt: TGTGCCACCAGGGCCGTGGGAGGGGGTCAGCCCCAGCATTTT; clone_size: few; v_call: TRBV15; d_call: NA; j_call: TRBJ1-5
cdr3_aa: CASSQVREAGYNEQFF; cdr3_nt: TGTGCCAGCAGCCAAGTCCGGGAGGCAGGCTACAATGAGCAGTTCTTC; clone_size: few; v_call: TRBV14; d_call: TRBD2; j_call: TRBJ2-1
cdr3_aa: CASSWNRDGEAFF; cdr3_nt: TGTGCCAGCAGTTGGAACAGGGATGGTGAAGCTTTCTTT; clone_size: NA; v_call: TRBV27; d_call: NA; j_call: TRBJ1-1
cdr3_aa: CASSPWRGRSYEQYF; cdr3_nt: TGTGCCAGCAGCCCCTGGCGGGGCCGGTCCTACGAGCAGTACTTC; clone_size: NA; v_call: TRBV11-3; d_call: NA; j_call: TRBJ2-7
cdr3_aa: CASQVDSGGVEQYF; cdr3_nt: TGTGCCAGCCAAGTGGACAGCGGGGGGGTTGAGCAGTACTTC; clone_size: NA; v_call: TRBV2; d_call: TRBD2; j_call: TRBJ2-7
cdr3_aa: CASSAPRLAGTDTQYF; cdr3_nt: TGTGCCAGCAGCGCTCCCCGACTAGCGGGCACAGATACGCAGTATTTT; clone_size: NA; v_call: TRBV9; d_call: TRBD2; j_call: TRBJ2-3
cdr3_aa: CASRTGRHTDTQYF; cdr3_nt: TGTGCCAGCAGAACGGGACGGCACACAGATACGCAGTATTTT; clone_size: few; v_call: TRBV11-3; d_call: NA; j_call: TRBJ2-3
cdr3_aa: CASSLDANYGYTF; cdr3_nt: TGTGCCAGCAGCTTAGACGCTAACTATGGCTACACCTTC; clone_size: NA; v_call: TRBV11-3; d_call: NA; j_call: TRBJ1-2
cdr3_aa: CASVRDTNTGNEQFF; cdr3_nt: TGTGCCTCCGTGCGGGACACCAATACGGGCAATGAGCAGTTCTTC; clone_size: few; v_call: TRBV6-5; d_call: NA; j_call: TRBJ2-1
cdr3_aa: CASSLQGDGYTF; cdr3_nt: TGCGCCAGCAGCTTGCAGGGAGATGGCTACACCTTC; clone_size: NA; v_call: TRBV5-1; d_call: NA; j_call: TRBJ1-2
cdr3_aa: CSDTGRGADYGYTF; cdr3_nt: TGCAGCGATACAGGAAGGGGCGCCGACTATGGCTACACCTTC; clone_size: NA; v_call: TRBV29-1; d_call: NA; j_call: TRBJ1-2
cdr3_aa: CASSDTNYGYTF; cdr3_nt: TGTGCCAGCTCGGACACTAACTATGGCTACACCTTC; clone_size: once; v_call: TRBV2; d_call: NA; j_call: TRBJ1-2
cdr3_aa: CASSLPLPDEKLFF; cdr3_nt: TGTGCCAGCAGTTTACCCCTCCCCGACGAAAAACTGTTTTTT; clone_size: NA; v_call: TRBV28; d_call: NA; j_call: TRBJ1-4
cdr3_aa: CASSQGERGKPLIYEQYF; cdr3_nt: TGCGCCAGCAGCCAGGGGGAGAGGGGTAAACCCCTCATCTACGAGCAGTACTTC; clone_size: few; v_call: TRBV4-1; d_call: NA; j_call: TRBJ2-7
cdr3_aa: CASRHPQVETQYF; cdr3_nt: TGTGCCAGCAGACACCCCCAGGTGGAGACCCAGTACTTC; clone_size: NA; v_call: TRBV6-6; d_call: NA; j_call: TRBJ2-5
cdr3_aa: CASSELGQGSTGELFF; cdr3_nt: TGTGCCAGCAGTGAATTGGGACAGGGGAGCACCGGGGAGCTGTTTTTT; clone_size: few; v_call: TRBV2; d_call: TRBD1; j_call: TRBJ2-2
cdr3_aa: CASAPKETQYF; cdr3_nt: TGTGCCAGCGCCCCTAAAGAGACCCAGTACTTC; clone_size: NA; v_call: TRBV2; d_call: NA; j_call: TRBJ2-5
cdr3_aa: CASNPGTGAYEQYF; cdr3_nt: TGTGCCAGTAACCCCGGGACAGGGGCCTACGAGCAGTACTTC; clone_size: NA; v_call: TRBV19; d_call: TRBD1; j_call: TRBJ2-7
cdr3_aa: CASSLRTSGASYNEQFF; cdr3_nt: TGTGCCAGCAGTCTCCGGACTAGCGGGGCCTCCTACAATGAGCAGTTCTTC; clone_size: few; v_call: TRBV27; d_call: TRBD2; j_call: TRBJ2-1
cdr3_aa: CASSPGTINTGELFF; cdr3_nt: TGTGCCAGCAGCCCCGGGACAATTAACACCGGGGAGCTGTTTTTT; clone_size: NA; v_call: TRBV5-4; d_call: NA; j_call: TRBJ2-2
cdr3_aa: CASSLTLTVSLRNYGYTF; cdr3_nt: TGTGCCAGCAGCCTTACACTAACAGTGTCTCTCCGGAACTATGGCTACACCTTC; clone_size: NA; v_call: TRBV28; d_call: NA; j_call: TRBJ1-2
cdr3_aa: CASSGQGASGGYTF; cdr3_nt: TGTGCCAGCAGCGGACAGGGGGCGTCCGGAGGCTACACCTTC; clone_size: NA; v_call: TRBV2; d_call: TRBD1; j_call: TRBJ1-2
cdr3_aa: CAWTAGGEGYTF; cdr3_nt: TGTGCCTGGACCGCAGGGGGGGAAGGCTACACCTTC; clone_size: NA; v_call: TRBV30; d_call: TRBD1; j_call: TRBJ1-2
cdr3_aa: CASSFGVGAGNTIYF; cdr3_nt: TGTGCCAGCAGCTTTGGAGTTGGTGCTGGAAACACCATATATTTT; clone_size: NA; v_call: TRBV7-2; d_call: NA; j_call: TRBJ1-3
cdr3_aa: CASTPRDRGWYEQYF; cdr3_nt: TGTGCCAGCACTCCCCGGGACAGAGGCTGGTACGAGCAGTACTTC; clone_size: NA; v_call: TRBV6-5; d_call: TRBD1; j_call: TRBJ2-7
cdr3_aa: CASSLGLRGQGNTGELFF; cdr3_nt: TGTGCCAGCAGCTTAGGACTTAGGGGACAGGGGAACACCGGGGAGCTGTTTTTT; clone_size: NA; v_call: TRBV11-2; d_call: TRBD1; j_call: TRBJ2-2
cdr3_aa: CASSPRQGLTDTQYF; cdr3_nt: TGTGCCAGCTCACCCCGCCAGGGGTTGACAGATACGCAGTATTTT; clone_size: NA; v_call: TRBV18; d_call: NA; j_call: TRBJ2-3
cdr3_aa: CASSQGGQGIQPQHF; cdr3_nt: TGCGCCAGCAGCCAAGGTGGACAGGGGATTCAGCCCCAGCATTTT; clone_size: NA; v_call: TRBV4-1; d_call: TRBD1; j_call: TRBJ1-5
cdr3_aa: CASRAQRNSNQPQHF; cdr3_nt: TGTGCCAGCAGGGCCCAGAGAAATAGCAATCAGCCCCAGCATTTT; clone_size: NA; v_call: TRBV2; d_call: NA; j_call: TRBJ1-5
cdr3_aa: CASSLDGPGYTF; cdr3_nt: TGTGCCAGCAGCTTAGACGGCCCGGGCTACACCTTC; clone_size: NA; v_call: TRBV7-9; d_call: NA; j_call: TRBJ1-2
cdr3_aa: CASSPERTATQYF; cdr3_nt: TGTGCCAGCAGCCCCGAACGGACTGCTACGCAGTATTTT; clone_size: NA; v_call: TRBV27; d_call: NA; j_call: TRBJ2-3
cdr3_aa: CASSFSTSGGSSYNEQFF; cdr3_nt: TGTGCCAGCAGCTTTTCGACTAGCGGGGGGAGCTCCTACAATGAGCAGTTCTTC; clone_size: few; v_call: TRBV7-9; d_call: TRBD2; j_call: TRBJ2-1
cdr3_aa: CASSQALAGELYTQYF; cdr3_nt: TGTGCCAGCAGCCAAGCCCTAGCGGGGGAACTATATACGCAGTATTTT; clone_size: NA; v_call: TRBV4-2; d_call: TRBD2; j_call: TRBJ2-3
cdr3_aa: CASSLSSGGLSSYEQYF; cdr3_nt: TGTGCCAGCAGCTTGTCTAGCGGGGGCCTAAGCTCCTACGAGCAGTACTTC; clone_size: NA; v_call: TRBV7-8; d_call: TRBD2; j_call: TRBJ2-7
cdr3_aa: CASSYSAQHPNQPQHF; cdr3_nt: TGTGCCAGCAGTTACTCGGCACAGCATCCTAATCAGCCCCAGCATTTT; clone_size: NA; v_call: TRBV6-5; d_call: NA; j_call: TRBJ1-5
cdr3_aa: CASSLPGQSEGNTIYF; cdr3_nt: TGCGCCAGCAGCCTTCCTGGGCAGTCCGAGGGAAACACCATATATTTT; clone_size: few; v_call: TRBV4-1; d_call: NA; j_call: TRBJ1-3
cdr3_aa: CASSLIHGQGLGGYTF; cdr3_nt: TGTGCCAGCAGCTTGATTCATGGACAGGGGTTGGGAGGCTACACCTTC; clone_size: NA; v_call: TRBV5-4; d_call: TRBD1; j_call: TRBJ1-2
cdr3_aa: CASSLGLATNTGELFF; cdr3_nt: TGTGCCAGCAGTTTGGGACTAGCGACGAACACCGGGGAGCTGTTTTTT; clone_size: NA; v_call: TRBV6-5; d_call: TRBD2; j_call: TRBJ2-2